This TCR beta chain was observed in a study of neoadjuvant nivolumab and ipilimumab in lung cancer (dated by TCRdb to the early 2020s). Study-wide context: Intravenous nivolumab was dosed at 3 mg/kg on days 1, 15 and 29, and in the combination arm ipilimumab 1 mg/kg was added on day 1 only. For each study arm, the primary endpoint of the trial was the rate of major pathologic response (MPR) in the intention-to-treat population. In the trial, nearly 45 patients with operable NSCLC were treated, of whom around 23 were randomized to nivolumab monotherapy and around 21 to nivolumab plus ipilimumab. The study compared TCR repertoires in pretherapy (baseline) peripheral blood with TCR repertoires in tumors resected at surgery following neoadjuvant immune checkpoint blockade. Matched pretherapy and resected tumor pairs were analyzed for seven patients, of whom four received nivolumab and three received nivolumab plus ipilimumab.

General conclusions and limits of the study: Greater TCR richness and clonality were observed in resected tumors than in tumor-adjacent uninvolved lung, and increases were observed in more dual-therapy-treated tumors. From pretherapy to surgery, tumor T-cell richness and clonality went up in three of three dual-therapy tumors, versus only two of four nivolumab-treated tumors. TCR richness in pretherapy blood showed a positive correlation with richness in tumors resected after neoadjuvant therapy (Spearman R of about 0.83). A small number of samples was subjected to TCR sequencing. No significant correlation was found between TCR clonality and pathologic tumor regression, and only one major-pathologic-response sample was available for the clonality analysis.

Turning to this clone: Which antigen it targets is not known. There are no base qualities to consult, and no much larger clone falls within one base.

In the paper's terms, the time point label means: at surgical resection after neoadjuvant nivolumab +/- ipilimumab. Samples were obtained from the phase 2 randomized NEOSTAR trial, in which neoadjuvant nivolumab or nivolumab plus ipilimumab followed by surgery was tested in operable NSCLC. The protocol used for the library was the immunoSEQ multiplex PCR assay. Concerning the study's data processing: Richness and clonality were used to summarize the repertoires, and clones that significantly expanded or contracted between pre- and post-therapy samples were identified. This is the immuneACCESS table as TCRdb keeps it, with only in-frame sequences that have V and J called. A part of the clones is gone; compared with another copy, unresolved V genes explain less than half, and the rest is unexplained. D and trimming come from the DNA, and the V and J calls and clone size come from that table. The sample includes approximately 2,800 clones, with around 90% observed a single time. The ten largest clones take up about 0.9% of the sample.

Sequenced material: tumor tissue, taken after neoadjuvant nivolumab, alone or with ipilimumab, at or shortly before surgery. This clonotype was sampled from an adult with non-small cell lung cancer.

The CDR3 region: CASSQEGYGANVLTF. The DNA sequence reads TGTGCCAGCAGCCAAGAGGGGTATGGGGCCAACGTCCTGACTTTC. This sequence uses TRBV6-1 and TRBJ2-6; the D gene could be TRBD1 or TRBD2, each one agreeing over 5 bases. The CDR3, from cysteine to phenylalanine, totals 15 residues. The read is trimmed to its CDR3 DNA, 45 bases read in frame from base 1. The trim is 6 bases for V and 3 bases for J, with a gap of 12 bases between the germline ends. CDR1 and CDR2 were assigned from the germline V gene as MNHNS and SASEGT.